In this sample, the clone carrying this T cell receptor (beta chain) turned up many times. Its antigen remains unidentified. From the 5' RACE reads, TCRdb called clonotypes with MiXCR, one entry per CDR3 protein. The table includes about 250,000 distinct CDR3 sequences, approximately 10% detected once. This sample was included in a study of CD8 T cells in ankylosing spondylitis. Study results and limitations: The study looked at matched synovial fluid samples from ankylosing spondylitis patients. Disease-linked clones were reported to be significantly enriched there.

The sequencing input was blood, either unsorted or a sorted T cell fraction (not recorded which). The clonotype originates from a male donor with ankylosing spondylitis or in good health (not recorded which).

As DNA, the CDR3 is TGTGCCAGCAGTTTCCGTACTAGCGGACTCACCGGGGAGCTGTTTTTT. Its translation is CASSFRTSGLTGELFF. V and J are TRBV12-3 or TRBV12-4 and TRBJ2-2; the match to TRBD2 covers 8 bases. This CDR3 has 16 residues. V dropped 3 bases and J dropped 4; count of bases not matched to a gene: 7.